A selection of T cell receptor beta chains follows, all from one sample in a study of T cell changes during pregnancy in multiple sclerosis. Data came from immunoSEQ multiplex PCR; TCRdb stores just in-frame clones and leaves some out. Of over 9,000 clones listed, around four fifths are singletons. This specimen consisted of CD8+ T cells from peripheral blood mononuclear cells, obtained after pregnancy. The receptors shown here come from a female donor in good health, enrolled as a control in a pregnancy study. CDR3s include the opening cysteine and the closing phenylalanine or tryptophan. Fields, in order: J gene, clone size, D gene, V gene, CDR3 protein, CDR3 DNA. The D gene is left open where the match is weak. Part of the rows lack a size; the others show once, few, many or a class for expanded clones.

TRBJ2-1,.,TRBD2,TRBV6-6,CASKDGGAGYEQFF,TGTGCCAGCAAAGACGGGGGGGCCGGGTATGAGCAGTTCTTC
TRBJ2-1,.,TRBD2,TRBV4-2,CASSQEMGLATHNEQFF,TGTGCCAGCAGCCAAGAAATGGGACTAGCTACTCACAATGAGCAGTTCTTC
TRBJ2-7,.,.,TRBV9,CASSVGLSGVGQYF,TGTGCCAGCAGCGTAGGTCTGTCAGGGGTGGGGCAGTACTTC
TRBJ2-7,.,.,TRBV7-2,CASSPQGFRYEQYF,TGTGCCAGCAGCCCCCAGGGGTTCCGCTACGAGCAGTACTTC
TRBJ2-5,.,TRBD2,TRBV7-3,CASSQGLAGGQETQYF,TGTGCCAGCAGCCAAGGACTAGCGGGGGGCCAAGAGACCCAGTACTTC
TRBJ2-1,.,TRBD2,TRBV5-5,CASSFPWSGRPNNEQFF,TGTGCCAGCAGCTTCCCGTGGAGCGGGAGGCCTAACAATGAGCAGTTCTTC
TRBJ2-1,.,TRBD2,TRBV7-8,CASSLAVWRGGSYNEQFF,TGTGCCAGCAGCTTAGCAGTCTGGCGGGGGGGGTCCTACAATGAGCAGTTCTTC
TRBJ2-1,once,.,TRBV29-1,CSVERSPMSSYNEQFF,TGCAGCGTTGAACGGTCCCCTATGAGCTCCTACAATGAGCAGTTCTTC
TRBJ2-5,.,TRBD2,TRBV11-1,CASSFGSGRWETQYF,TGTGCCAGCAGCTTTGGTAGCGGGAGGTGGGAGACCCAGTACTTC
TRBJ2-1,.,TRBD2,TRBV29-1,CSVLRGDYNEQFF,TGCAGCGTTCTGCGGGGGGACTACAATGAGCAGTTCTTC
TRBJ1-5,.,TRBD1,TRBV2,CASSPIQGHGQPQHF,TGTGCCAGCAGTCCAATACAGGGGCATGGGCAGCCCCAGCATTTT
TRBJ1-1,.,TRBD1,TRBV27,CASSWGQGNEAFF,TGTGCCAGCAGTTGGGGACAGGGTAATGAAGCTTTCTTT
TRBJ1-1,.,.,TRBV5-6,CASSLAGNTEAFF,TGTGCCAGCAGCTTGGCAGGCAACACTGAAGCTTTCTTT
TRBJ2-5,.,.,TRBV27,CASSSILGGAVEETQYF,TGTGCCAGCAGTTCTATTCTGGGGGGGGCGGTAGAAGAGACCCAGTACTTC
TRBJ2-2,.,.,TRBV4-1,CASSQDFGIVGTGELFF,TGCGCCAGCAGCCAAGATTTCGGGATCGTAGGTACCGGGGAGCTGTTTTTT
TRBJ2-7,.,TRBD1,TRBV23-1,CASKQCVRDREPLANEQYF,TGCGCCAGCAAGCAATGCGTTCGGGACAGGGAACCTCTTGCTAACGAGCAGTACTTC
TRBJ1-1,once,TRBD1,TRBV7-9,CASSWGQAGAFF,TGTGCCAGCAGCTGGGGACAGGCAGGAGCTTTCTTT